This TCR beta chain appears in the sequencing data of a study of regulatory T cells in long-lasting Graves disease. At least ten counts were recorded for this clonotype. The target antigen is unknown. Regarding the study as a whole: Persistent disease preferred TRBV28, TRBJ1-2 and TRBJ2-5; new disease, TRBV20-1 and TRBJ2-1.

The TCR beta library used iRepertoire HTBI primers with Arm-PCR amplification of CDR3. TCRdb re-analysed the multiplex PCR reads in MiXCR, keeping a single row per CDR3 protein. The data hold about 470,000 distinct CDR3 sequences, with roughly 21% observed a single time. Germline CDR1 is SGHVS and CDR2 is FNYEAQ. This CDR3 is built from 14 residues. Germline trimming cut 5 bases from V and 5 bases from J; bases unmatched to any gene: 2. Specified time point: persistent/refractory GD, antithyroid drugs over 5 years with positive TRAb. Scientists built the TCR library using RNA that was extracted from PBMCs.

The source of this sequence is a female donor with Graves disease. The chain combines TRBV7-6 with TRBJ2-5, with TRBD2 identical over 13 bases. Sequenced material: peripheral blood mononuclear cells (PBMCs), taken when the disease was refractory, from a patient treated with antithyroid drugs. The CDR3 DNA reads as TGTGCCAGCAGCCCGACTAGCGGGAGGGAGACCCAGTACTTC. This translates into CASSPTSGRETQYF.